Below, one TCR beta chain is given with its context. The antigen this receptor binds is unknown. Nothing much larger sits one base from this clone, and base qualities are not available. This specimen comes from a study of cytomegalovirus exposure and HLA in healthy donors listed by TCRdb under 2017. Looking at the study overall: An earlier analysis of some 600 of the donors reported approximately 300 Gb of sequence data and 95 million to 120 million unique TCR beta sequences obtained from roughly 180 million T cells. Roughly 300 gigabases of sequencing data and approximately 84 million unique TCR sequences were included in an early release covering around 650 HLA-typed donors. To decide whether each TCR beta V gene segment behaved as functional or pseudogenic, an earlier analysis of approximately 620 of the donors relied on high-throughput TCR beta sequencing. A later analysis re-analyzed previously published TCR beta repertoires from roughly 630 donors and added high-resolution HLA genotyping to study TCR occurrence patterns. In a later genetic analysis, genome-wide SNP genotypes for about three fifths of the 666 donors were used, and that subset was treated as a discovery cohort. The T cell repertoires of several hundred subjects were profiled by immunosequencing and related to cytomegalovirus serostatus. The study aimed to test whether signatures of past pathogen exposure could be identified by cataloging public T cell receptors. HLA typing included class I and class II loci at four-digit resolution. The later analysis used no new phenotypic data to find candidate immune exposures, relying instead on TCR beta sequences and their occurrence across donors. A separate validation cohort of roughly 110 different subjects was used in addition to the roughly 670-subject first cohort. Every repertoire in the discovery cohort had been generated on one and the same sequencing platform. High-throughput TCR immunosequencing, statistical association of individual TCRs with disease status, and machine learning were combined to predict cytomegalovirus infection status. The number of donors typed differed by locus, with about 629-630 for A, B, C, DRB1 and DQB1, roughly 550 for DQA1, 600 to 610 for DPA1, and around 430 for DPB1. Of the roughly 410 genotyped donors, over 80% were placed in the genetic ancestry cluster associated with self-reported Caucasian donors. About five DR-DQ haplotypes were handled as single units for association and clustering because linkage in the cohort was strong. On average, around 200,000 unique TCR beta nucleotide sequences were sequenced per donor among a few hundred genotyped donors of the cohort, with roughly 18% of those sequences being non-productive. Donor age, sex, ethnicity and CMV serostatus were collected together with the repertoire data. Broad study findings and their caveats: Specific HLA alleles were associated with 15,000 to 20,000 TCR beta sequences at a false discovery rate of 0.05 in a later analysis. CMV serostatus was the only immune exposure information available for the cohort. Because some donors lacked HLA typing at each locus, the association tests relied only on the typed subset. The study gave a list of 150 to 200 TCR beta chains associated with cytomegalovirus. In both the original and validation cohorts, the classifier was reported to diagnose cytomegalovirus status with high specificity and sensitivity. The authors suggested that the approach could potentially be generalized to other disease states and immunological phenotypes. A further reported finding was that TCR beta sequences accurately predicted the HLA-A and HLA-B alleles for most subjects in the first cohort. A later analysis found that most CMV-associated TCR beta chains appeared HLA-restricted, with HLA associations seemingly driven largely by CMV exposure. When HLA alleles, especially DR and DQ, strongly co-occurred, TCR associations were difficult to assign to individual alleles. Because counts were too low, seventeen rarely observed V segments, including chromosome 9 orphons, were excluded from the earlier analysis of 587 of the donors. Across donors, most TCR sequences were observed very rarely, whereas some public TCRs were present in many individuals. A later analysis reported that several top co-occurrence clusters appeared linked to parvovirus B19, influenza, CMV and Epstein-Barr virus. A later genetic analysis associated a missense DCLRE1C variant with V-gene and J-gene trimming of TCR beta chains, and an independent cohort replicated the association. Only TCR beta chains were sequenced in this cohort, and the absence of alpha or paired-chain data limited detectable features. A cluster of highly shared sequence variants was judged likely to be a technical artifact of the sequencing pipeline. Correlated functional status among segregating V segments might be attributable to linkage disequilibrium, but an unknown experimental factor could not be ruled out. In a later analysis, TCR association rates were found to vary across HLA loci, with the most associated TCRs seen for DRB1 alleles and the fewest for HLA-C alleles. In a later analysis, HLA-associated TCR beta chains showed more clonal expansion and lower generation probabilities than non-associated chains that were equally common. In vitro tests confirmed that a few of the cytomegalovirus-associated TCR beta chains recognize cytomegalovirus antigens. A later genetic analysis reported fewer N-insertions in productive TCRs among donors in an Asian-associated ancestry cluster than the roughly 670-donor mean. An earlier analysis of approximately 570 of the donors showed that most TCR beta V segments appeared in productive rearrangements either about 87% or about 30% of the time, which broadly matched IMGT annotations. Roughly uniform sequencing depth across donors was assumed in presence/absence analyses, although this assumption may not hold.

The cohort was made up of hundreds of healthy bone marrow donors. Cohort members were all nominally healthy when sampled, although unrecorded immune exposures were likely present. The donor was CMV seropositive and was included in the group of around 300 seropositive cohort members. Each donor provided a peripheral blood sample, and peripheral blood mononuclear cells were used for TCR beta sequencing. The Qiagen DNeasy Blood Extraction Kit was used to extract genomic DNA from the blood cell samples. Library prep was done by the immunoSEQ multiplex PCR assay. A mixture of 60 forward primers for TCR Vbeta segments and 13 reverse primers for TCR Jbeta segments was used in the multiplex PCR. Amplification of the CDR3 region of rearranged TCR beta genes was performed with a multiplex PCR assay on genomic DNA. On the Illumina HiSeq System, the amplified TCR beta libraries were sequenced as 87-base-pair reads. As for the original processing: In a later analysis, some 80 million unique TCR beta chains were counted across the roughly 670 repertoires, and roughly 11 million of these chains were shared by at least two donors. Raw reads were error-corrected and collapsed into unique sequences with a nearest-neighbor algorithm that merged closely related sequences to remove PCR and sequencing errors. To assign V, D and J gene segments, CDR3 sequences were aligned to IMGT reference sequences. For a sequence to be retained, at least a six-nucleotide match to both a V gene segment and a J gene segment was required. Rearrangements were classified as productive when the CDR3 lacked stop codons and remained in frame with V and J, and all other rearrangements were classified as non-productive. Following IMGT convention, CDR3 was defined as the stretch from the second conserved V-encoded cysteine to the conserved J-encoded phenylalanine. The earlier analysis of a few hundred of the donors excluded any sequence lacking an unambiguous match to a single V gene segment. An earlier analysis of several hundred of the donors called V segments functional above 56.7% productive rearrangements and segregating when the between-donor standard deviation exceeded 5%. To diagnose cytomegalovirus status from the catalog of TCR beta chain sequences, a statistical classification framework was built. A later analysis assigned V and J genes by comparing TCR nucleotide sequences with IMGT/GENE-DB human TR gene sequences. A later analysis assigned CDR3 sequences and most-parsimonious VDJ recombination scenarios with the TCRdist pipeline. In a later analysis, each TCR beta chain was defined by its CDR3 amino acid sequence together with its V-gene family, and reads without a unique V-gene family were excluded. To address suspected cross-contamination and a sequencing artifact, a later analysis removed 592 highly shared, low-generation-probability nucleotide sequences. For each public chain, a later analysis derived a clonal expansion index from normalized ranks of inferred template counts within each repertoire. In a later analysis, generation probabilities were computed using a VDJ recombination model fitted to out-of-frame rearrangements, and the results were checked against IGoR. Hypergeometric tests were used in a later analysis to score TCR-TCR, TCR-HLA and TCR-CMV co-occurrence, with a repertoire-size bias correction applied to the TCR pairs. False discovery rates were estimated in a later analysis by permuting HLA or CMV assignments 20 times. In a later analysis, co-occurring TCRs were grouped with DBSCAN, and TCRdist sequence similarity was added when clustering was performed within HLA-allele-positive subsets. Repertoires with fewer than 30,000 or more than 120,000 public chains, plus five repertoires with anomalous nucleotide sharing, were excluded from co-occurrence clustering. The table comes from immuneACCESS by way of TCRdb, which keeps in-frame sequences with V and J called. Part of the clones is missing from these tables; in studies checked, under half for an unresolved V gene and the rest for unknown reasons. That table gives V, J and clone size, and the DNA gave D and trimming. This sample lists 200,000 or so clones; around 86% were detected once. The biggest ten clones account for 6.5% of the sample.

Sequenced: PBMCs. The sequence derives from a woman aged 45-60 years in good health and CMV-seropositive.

The bases are TGTGCCAGCAGTTCACCGGGACTAGCCCTGGATACGCAGTATTTT. The encoded protein is CASSSPGLALDTQYF. The chain is assembled from TRBV6-1 and TRBJ2-3; 9 bases in the junction line up with TRBD2. The germline V end is reduced by 5 bases and the J end by 6 bases; junction bases left unmatched: 9. As encoded in the germline V gene, CDR1 is MNHNS while CDR2 is SASEGT. The CDR3, cysteine through phenylalanine, is 15 amino acids long. Only CDR3 DNA is held: 45 bases, read in frame from base 1.